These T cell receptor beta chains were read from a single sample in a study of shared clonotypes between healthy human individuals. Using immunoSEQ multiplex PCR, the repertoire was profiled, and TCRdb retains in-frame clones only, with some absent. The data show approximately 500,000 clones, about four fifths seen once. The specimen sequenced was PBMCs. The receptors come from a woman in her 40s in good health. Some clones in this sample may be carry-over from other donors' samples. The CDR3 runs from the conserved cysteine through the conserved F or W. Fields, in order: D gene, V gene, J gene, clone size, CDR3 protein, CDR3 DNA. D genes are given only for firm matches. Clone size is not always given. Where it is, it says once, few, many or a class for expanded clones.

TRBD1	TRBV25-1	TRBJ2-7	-	CASSMRTGASYEQYF	TGTGCCAGCAGTATGAGGACAGGAGCTAGCTACGAGCAGTACTTC
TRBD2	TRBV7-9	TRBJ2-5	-	CASSLGLAQETQYF	TGTGCCAGCAGCTTAGGACTAGCTCAAGAGACCCAGTACTTC
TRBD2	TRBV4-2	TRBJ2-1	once	CASSTGGLAGSYNEQFF	TGTGCCAGCAGCACCGGGGGACTAGCGGGTTCCTACAATGAGCAGTTCTTC
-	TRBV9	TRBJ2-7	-	CASSQHPGTHYEQYF	TGTGCCAGCAGCCAGCACCCCGGGACACACTACGAGCAGTACTTC
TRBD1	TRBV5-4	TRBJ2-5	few	CASSTSGGTGGETQYF	TGTGCCAGCAGCACCTCAGGGGGGACAGGCGGAGAGACCCAGTACTTC
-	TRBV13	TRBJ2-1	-	CASSLAGLPLSSYNEQFF	TGTGCCAGCAGCTTAGCGGGTCTCCCCTTAAGCTCCTACAATGAGCAGTTCTTC
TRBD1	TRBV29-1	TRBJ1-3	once	CSVRDRMGGNTIYF	TGCAGCGTTCGGGACAGAATGGGAGGAAACACCATATATTTT
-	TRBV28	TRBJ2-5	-	CASSPRSMTQYF	TGTGCCAGCAGTCCCAGATCTATGACCCAGTACTTC
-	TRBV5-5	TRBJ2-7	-	CASSLEGTRGREQYF	TGTGCCAGCAGCTTGGAAGGCACAAGGGGCCGCGAGCAGTACTTC
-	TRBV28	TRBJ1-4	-	CASSLNPSGGLNEKLFF	TGTGCCAGCAGTTTGAATCCATCGGGGGGCCTTAATGAAAAACTGTTTTTT
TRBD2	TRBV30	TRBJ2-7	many	CAWSDGRAWYEQYF	TGTGCCTGGAGTGACGGGAGGGCATGGTACGAGCAGTACTTC
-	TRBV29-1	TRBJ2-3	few	CSVEDRQDTQYF	TGCAGCGTTGAAGATAGGCAAGATACGCAGTATTTT
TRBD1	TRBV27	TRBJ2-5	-	CASSPSSGTVQETQYF	TGTGCCAGCAGTCCATCCTCCGGGACAGTCCAAGAGACCCAGTACTTC
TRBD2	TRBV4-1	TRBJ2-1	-	CASSQDQAAGGNEQFF	TGCGCCAGCAGCCAAGATCAGGCCGCGGGAGGTAATGAGCAGTTCTTC
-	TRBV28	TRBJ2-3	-	CASSSDPEGTDTQYF	TGTGCCAGCAGTTCGGACCCGGAGGGGACAGATACGCAGTATTTT
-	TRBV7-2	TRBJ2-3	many	CASSQTWDTQYF	TGTGCCAGCAGCCAGACATGGGATACGCAGTATTTT
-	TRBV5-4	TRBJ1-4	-	CASSLDGLGGEKLFF	TGTGCCAGCAGCTTGGATGGCTTAGGCGGTGAAAAACTGTTTTTT
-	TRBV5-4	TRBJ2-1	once	CASSSTTGFYNEQFF	TGTGCCAGCAGCTCGACGACGGGTTTCTACAATGAGCAGTTCTTC
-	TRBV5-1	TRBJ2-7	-	CASSPWWGQADPTYEQYF	TGCGCCAGCAGCCCTTGGTGGGGGCAGGCCGACCCCACCTACGAGCAGTACTTC
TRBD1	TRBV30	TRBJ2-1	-	CACRQGSQFF	TGTGCCTGTAGACAGGGGTCGCAGTTCTTC
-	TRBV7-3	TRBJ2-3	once	CASSPRYTDTQYF	TGTGCCAGCAGCCCCAGATACACAGATACGCAGTATTTT
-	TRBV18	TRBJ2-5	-	CASSPATHRPALQETQYF	TGTGCCAGCTCACCAGCAACTCATAGACCGGCCCTACAAGAGACCCAGTACTTC
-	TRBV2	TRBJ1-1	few	CASSVGTEAFF	TGTGCCAGCAGTGTTGGGACTGAAGCTTTCTTT
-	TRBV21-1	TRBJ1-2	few	CASSKDLGRGGNYGYTF	TGTGCCAGCAGCAAAGATCTGGGCAGGGGAGGAAACTATGGCTACACCTTC
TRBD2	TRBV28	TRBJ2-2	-	CASSLLPSGSGGELFF	TGTGCCAGCAGTTTATTGCCTAGCGGGAGTGGCGGGGAGCTGTTTTTT
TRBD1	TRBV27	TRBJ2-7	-	CASRRDRDYEQYF	TGTGCCAGCAGACGGGACAGGGACTACGAGCAGTACTTC
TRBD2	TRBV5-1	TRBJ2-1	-	CASSLGPGGSYNEQFF	TGCGCCAGCAGCTTGGGCCCGGGAGGATCCTACAATGAGCAGTTCTTC
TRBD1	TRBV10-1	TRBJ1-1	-	CASSETGQGGRAFF	TGCGCCAGCAGTGAGACCGGACAGGGTGGACGAGCTTTCTTT
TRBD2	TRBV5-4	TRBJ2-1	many	CASSLGAGDEQFF	TGTGCCAGCAGCTTGGGCGCGGGAGATGAGCAGTTCTTC
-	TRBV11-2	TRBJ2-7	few	CASSLGGGLYEQYF	TGTGCCAGCAGCTTAGGAGGGGGTCTGTACGAGCAGTACTTC
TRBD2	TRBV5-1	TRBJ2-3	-	CASSSSGGAADTQYF	TGCGCCAGCAGTTCCTCCGGGGGGGCGGCAGATACGCAGTATTTT
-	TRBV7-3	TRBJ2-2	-	CASSLGPGELFF	TGTGCCAGCAGCTTAGGACCCGGGGAGCTGTTTTTT
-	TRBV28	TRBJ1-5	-	CASGRLDQPQHF	TGTGCCAGCGGTCGTTTAGATCAGCCCCAGCATTTT
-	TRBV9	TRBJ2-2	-	CASSVVALPGATAGELFF	TGTGCCAGCAGCGTAGTAGCCCTCCCGGGGGCCACGGCCGGGGAGCTGTTTTTT
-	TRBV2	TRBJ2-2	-	CASTGINTGELFF	TGTGCCAGCACGGGGATAAACACCGGGGAGCTGTTTTTT
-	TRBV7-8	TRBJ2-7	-	CASAGVSEQYF	TGTGCCAGCGCTGGAGTCTCCGAGCAGTACTTC
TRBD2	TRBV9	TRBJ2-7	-	CASTRTSGSYEQYF	TGTGCCAGCACCCGGACTAGCGGCTCTTACGAGCAGTACTTC
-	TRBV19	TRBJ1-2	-	CASSVPGLSYGYTF	TGTGCCAGTAGTGTCCCGGGACTCAGCTATGGCTACACCTTC
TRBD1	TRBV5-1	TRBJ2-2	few	CASSLVPGGTGELFF	TGCGCCAGCAGCTTGGTACCAGGGGGCACCGGGGAGCTGTTTTTT
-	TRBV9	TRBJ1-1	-	CASSVAGRTEAFF	TGTGCCAGCAGCGTGGCAGGGCGGACTGAAGCTTTCTTT
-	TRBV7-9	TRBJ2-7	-	CASKGSVGGYEQYF	TGTGCCAGCAAGGGGTCAGTGGGGGGCTACGAGCAGTACTTC
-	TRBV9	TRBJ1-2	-	CASSVLGGEGYGYTF	TGTGCCAGCAGCGTATTGGGGGGCGAGGGCTATGGCTACACCTTC
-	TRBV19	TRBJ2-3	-	CASTQGLSTDTQYF	TGTGCCAGTACGCAGGGGCTTAGCACAGATACGCAGTATTTT
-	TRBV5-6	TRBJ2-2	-	CASSALSSGLTGELFF	TGTGCCAGCAGCGCGTTGAGTAGCGGTCTTACCGGGGAGCTGTTTTTT
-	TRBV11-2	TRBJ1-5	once	CASSPVGGDQPQHF	TGTGCCAGCAGCCCGGTGGGGGGTGATCAGCCCCAGCATTTT
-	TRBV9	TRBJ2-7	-	CASSVASDSYEQYF	TGTGCCAGCAGCGTAGCTTCAGACAGTTACGAGCAGTACTTC
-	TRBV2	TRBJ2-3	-	CASSAYSAITDTQYF	TGTGCCAGCAGTGCATACAGCGCAATCACAGATACGCAGTATTTT
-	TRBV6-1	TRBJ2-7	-	CASKRTDSYEQYF	TGTGCCAGCAAAAGGACAGACTCCTACGAGCAGTACTTC
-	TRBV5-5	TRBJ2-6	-	CASTLGGAGANVLTF	TGTGCCAGCACCCTAGGGGGGGCTGGGGCCAACGTCCTGACTTTC
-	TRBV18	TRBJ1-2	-	CASSGGPNYGYTF	TGTGCCAGCTCGGGGGGACCGAACTATGGCTACACCTTC
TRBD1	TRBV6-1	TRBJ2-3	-	CASLKGQRTDTQYF	TGTGCCAGCCTAAAGGGACAGCGAACAGATACGCAGTATTTT
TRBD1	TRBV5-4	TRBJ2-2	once	CASSLSGTGFTGELFF	TGTGCCAGCAGCTTGTCTGGGACAGGGTTCACCGGGGAGCTGTTTTTT
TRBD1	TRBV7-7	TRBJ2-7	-	CASSRSEGTGGEQYF	TGTGCCAGCAGCCGCTCCGAGGGGACAGGGGGCGAGCAGTACTTC
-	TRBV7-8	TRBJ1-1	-	CASSLRSSMNTEAFF	TGTGCCAGCAGCTTACGGTCCAGCATGAACACTGAAGCTTTCTTT
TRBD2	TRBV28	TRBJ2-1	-	CASLPGLAGVNEQFF	TGTGCCAGCCTCCCGGGACTAGCGGGAGTCAATGAGCAGTTCTTC
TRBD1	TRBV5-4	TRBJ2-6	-	CASSLGQGVSSGANVLTF	TGTGCCAGCAGCCTGGGACAGGGAGTGTCCTCTGGGGCCAACGTCCTGACTTTC
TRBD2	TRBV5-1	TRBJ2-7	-	CASSLMTSGSEEQYF	TGCGCCAGCAGCTTGATGACTAGCGGGAGTGAAGAGCAGTACTTC